Detailed here is one TCR beta chain. No qualities accompany the bases; no much larger clone lies one base away. TCR cDNA was synthesized by 5'RACE template switching, through which a universal primer site and unique molecular identifiers were introduced. Priming for cDNA synthesis came from both the TCR alpha and TCR beta constant segments. Two PCR steps were used to amplify libraries, with sample barcodes and sequencing adapters being added in the second step. Sequencing of the libraries was done on either Illumina HiSeq 2500 (2x100 bp) or NovaSeq (2x150 bp). From the authors' description of their analysis: MIGEC handled demultiplexing of reads and collapsing into UMI consensus sequences, while MiXCR performed V(D)J alignment. Using edgeR on replicate PBMC samples, clonotypes were called vaccine-responding if FDR was below 0.01 and the log2 fold change was above 5 up to day 15. Bulk clonotypes were assigned CD4 or CD8 identity according to which sequenced CD4 or CD8 repertoire held them at higher abundance. Clonotypes enriched at least 10-fold in dextramer-positive versus dextramer-negative fractions were classed as NS4B-specific, and CD4-biased clonotypes were left out. TCRdb applied fastp at Q25 and MiXCR to the public reads, then kept only in-frame beta chains. Identical CDR3 protein sequences are pooled into one entry, listed with their most common genes and DNA. The V and J calls come from TCRdb's annotation, not from the publication. In this sample the table shows approximately 85,000 distinct CDR3 sequences, approximately 12% of which occur a single time. The ten largest clones capture about 26% of the sample.

The treatment or condition tag for this specimen amounts to: live attenuated yellow fever vaccine strain. PBMCs were isolated from peripheral blood using a standard Ficoll-Paque protocol. With anti-CD3 and anti-CD8 staining plus a dextramer loaded with the yellow fever NS4B epitope peptide, the researchers sorted epitope-specific CD8 T cells. TriZol was used to extract RNA from bulk PBMCs, from CD4 and CD8 fractions, and from dextramer-positive and dextramer-negative fractions. The CDR3 runs 14 residues from the cysteine to the phenylalanine. Left in the record is the CDR3 DNA by itself, 42 bases read in frame from the first base. CDR1 and CDR2 are read off the germline V gene (reference sequence) as DFQATT and SNEGSKA. The data are from a study of T cells after yellow fever vaccination (dated by TCRdb to the late 2010s). For the study in its entirety: The SMART-Seq v4 Ultra Low Input RNA kit was used to prepare libraries from fractions with low cell numbers. To track T-cell clones before and after primary and booster YFV17D yellow fever vaccination, bulk TCR alpha and beta repertoires were sequenced longitudinally. Two healthy male donors, one aged 18 to 30 and one aged 30 to 39 years, made up the cohort. Blood was drawn at multiple timepoints before and after primary and secondary immunization, with bulk PBMC replicates and cell subsets isolated.

Study-level results and caveats: A small fraction of clonotypes showed up in both the CD4 and CD8 compartments, probably as a result of convergent recombination. Compared with the primary T-cell response, the secondary T-cell response was faster but weaker, reaching its peak on day 5 rather than on day 15. Because abundant contaminating clonotypes from the bulk population could be contained in FACS-sorted repertoires, computational filtering was required. Only a couple of donors were included in the study, so the extent to which the findings can be generalized is limited. Most clones expanded after primary vaccination (almost 97% of CD4 and approximately 90% of CD8) were re-detected after the booster, suggesting that broad memory maintenance occurred.

This receptor was identified in a man aged 18 to 35 who received the YFV17D yellow fever vaccine. The source was CD8+ T cells not binding an NS4B(214-222) dextramer, sorted from PBMCs, collected roughly 20 days after the first yellow fever vaccination. The sample's cell subset or site label, in plain terms: NS4B epitope dextramer-negative CD8 T cells. The sequence links TRBV20-1 to TRBJ1-1, and 8 junction bases match TRBD1. The bases read TGCAGGGGCCCCGGGACAGGAATGAACACTGAAGCTTTCTTT. Translated, it gives CRGPGTGMNTEAFF.